Given below is one T cell receptor beta chain in context. The data belong to a study of blood T cell repertoires in COVID-19. About the research overall: The study drew acute and convalescent COVID-19 samples from the United States, Italy and Spain.

The germline CDR1 and CDR2 sequences are SGHVS and FQNEAQ. The CDR3 loop spans 14 amino acids. Trimming pared 3 bases from V and 5 bases from J, leaving 11 bases between. Sequencing used immunoSEQ multiplex PCR; TCRdb keeps in-frame clones, though not all of them. This repertoire shows about 100,000 clones, 80% to 90% found once; its top ten account for approximately 2.5%. The gene calls are TRBV7-8 and TRBJ1-5; a weak D match, TRBD1 (5 bases). The clonotype comes from a woman in her fifties or sixties who had recovered from COVID-19. The sequencing input was PBMCs or T cells enriched from blood (not recorded which). The CDR3 loop is CASSFGGGDQPQHF. The CDR3 DNA reads as TGTGCCAGCAGCTTCGGGGGTGGGGATCAGCCCCAGCATTTT.